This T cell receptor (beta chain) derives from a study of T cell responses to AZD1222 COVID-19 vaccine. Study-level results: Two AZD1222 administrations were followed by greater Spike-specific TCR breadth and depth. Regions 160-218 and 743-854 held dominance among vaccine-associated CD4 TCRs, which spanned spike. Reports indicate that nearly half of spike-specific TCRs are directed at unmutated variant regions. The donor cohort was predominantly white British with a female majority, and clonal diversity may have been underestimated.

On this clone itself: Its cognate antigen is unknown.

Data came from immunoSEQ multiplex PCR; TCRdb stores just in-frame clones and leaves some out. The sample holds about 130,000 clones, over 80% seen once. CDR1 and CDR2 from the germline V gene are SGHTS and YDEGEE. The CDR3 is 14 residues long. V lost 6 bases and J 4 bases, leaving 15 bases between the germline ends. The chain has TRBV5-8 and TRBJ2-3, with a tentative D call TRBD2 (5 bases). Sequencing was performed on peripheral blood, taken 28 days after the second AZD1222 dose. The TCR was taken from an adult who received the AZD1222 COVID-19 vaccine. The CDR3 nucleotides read TGTGCCAGCAAAATTAGAACCGGGGCAGATACGCAGTATTTT. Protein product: CASKIRTGADTQYF.